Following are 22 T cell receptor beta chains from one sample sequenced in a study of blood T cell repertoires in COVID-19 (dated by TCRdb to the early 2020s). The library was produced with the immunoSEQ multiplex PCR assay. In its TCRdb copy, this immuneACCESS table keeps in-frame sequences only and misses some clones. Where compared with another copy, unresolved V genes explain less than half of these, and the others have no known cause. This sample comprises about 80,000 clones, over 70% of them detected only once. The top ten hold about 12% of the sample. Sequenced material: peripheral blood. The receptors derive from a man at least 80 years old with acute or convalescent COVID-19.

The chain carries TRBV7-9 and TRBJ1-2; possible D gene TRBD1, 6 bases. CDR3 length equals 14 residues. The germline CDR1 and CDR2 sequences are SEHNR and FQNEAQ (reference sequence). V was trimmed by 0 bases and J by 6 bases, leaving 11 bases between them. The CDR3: CASSLAQGSDGYTF. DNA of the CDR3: TGTGCCAGCAGCTTAGCGCAGGGGTCGGATGGCTACACCTTC.

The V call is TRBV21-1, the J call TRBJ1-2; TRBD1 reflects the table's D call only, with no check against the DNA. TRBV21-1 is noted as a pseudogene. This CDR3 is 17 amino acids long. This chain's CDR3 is CASSYRQGDGLNYGYTF. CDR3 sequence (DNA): TGTGCCAGCAGCTATAGACAGGGGGATGGGTTAAACTATGGCTACACCTTC.

CDR3 loop: CASRGTSSQETQYF. The CDR3 DNA follows: TGTGCCAGCAGGGGGACTAGCTCTCAAGAGACCCAGTACTTC. The rearrangement links TRBV6-6 to TRBJ2-5; TRBD2 agrees at 9 bases. The trim removed 6 bases at V and 2 bases at J, leaving 4 bases unmatched. This CDR3 is built from 14 residues. Germline V lookup: CDR1 MNHNY, CDR2 SVGAGI (reference sequence).

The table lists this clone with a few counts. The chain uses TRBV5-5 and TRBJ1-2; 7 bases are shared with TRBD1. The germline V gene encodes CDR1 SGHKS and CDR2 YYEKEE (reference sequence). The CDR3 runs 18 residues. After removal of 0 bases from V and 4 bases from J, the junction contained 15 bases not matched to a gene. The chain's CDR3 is CASSLAAAGGTLTYGYTF. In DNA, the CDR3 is TGTGCCAGCAGCTTGGCCGCGGCAGGGGGGACCCTTACCTATGGCTACACCTTC.

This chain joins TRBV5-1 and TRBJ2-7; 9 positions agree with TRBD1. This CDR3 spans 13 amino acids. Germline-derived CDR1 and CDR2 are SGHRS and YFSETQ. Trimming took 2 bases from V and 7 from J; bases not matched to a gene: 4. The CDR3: CASSFTGGDEQYF. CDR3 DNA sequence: TGCGCCAGCAGCTTCACAGGGGGCGATGAGCAGTACTTC.

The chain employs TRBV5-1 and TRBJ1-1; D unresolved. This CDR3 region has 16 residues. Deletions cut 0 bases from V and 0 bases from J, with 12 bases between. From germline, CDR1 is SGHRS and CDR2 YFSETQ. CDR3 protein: CASSLAVGRLNTEAFF. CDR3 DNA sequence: TGCGCCAGCAGCTTGGCCGTGGGCAGACTGAACACTGAAGCTTTCTTT.

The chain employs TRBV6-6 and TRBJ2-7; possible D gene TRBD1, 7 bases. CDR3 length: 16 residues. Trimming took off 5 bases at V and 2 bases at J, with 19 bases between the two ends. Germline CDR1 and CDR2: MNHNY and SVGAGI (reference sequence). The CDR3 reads CASSPGAGQGAYEQYF. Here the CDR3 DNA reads TGTGCCAGCAGTCCCGGGGCGGGGCAGGGGGCCTACGAGCAGTACTTC.

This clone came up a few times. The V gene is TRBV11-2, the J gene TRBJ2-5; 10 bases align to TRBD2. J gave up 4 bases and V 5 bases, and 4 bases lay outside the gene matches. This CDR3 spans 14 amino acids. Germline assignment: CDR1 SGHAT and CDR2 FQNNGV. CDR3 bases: TGTGCCAGCAGCCCTAGCGGGGGTGGAGAGACCCAGTACTTC. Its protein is CASSPSGGGETQYF.

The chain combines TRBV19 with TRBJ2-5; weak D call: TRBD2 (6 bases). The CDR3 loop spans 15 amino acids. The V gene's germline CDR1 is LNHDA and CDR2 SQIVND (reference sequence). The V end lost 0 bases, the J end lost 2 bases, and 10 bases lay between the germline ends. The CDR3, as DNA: TGTGCCAGTAGTATAGACCCACGGGGGCAAGAGACCCAGTACTTC. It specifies CASSIDPRGQETQYF. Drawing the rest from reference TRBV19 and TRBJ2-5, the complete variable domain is DGGITQSPKYLFRKEGQNVTLSCEQNLNHDAMYWYRQDPGQGLRLIYYSQIVNDFQKGDIAEGYSVSREKKESFPLTVTSAQKNPTAFYLCASSIDPRGQETQYFGPGTRLLVL.

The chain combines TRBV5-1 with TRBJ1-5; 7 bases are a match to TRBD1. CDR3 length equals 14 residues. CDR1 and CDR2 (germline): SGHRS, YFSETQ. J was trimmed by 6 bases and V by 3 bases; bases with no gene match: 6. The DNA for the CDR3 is TGCGCCAGCAGCTCCGGACAGGCGGGTCAGCCCCAGCATTTT. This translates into CASSSGQAGQPQHF.

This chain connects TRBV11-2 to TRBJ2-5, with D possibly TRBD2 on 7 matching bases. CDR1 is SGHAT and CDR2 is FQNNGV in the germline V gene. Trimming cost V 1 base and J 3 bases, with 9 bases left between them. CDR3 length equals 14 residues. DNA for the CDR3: TGTGCCAGCAGCTTAGCGGGGGGCAAAGAGACCCAGTACTTC. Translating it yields CASSLAGGKETQYF.

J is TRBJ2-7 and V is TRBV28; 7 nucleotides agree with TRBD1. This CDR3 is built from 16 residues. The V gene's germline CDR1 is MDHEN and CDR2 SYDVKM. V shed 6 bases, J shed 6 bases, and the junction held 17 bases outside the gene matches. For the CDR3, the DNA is TGTGCCAGCAGACGATACACAGGGGAATTTTTAGCCGAGCAGTACTTC. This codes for CASRRYTGEFLAEQYF.

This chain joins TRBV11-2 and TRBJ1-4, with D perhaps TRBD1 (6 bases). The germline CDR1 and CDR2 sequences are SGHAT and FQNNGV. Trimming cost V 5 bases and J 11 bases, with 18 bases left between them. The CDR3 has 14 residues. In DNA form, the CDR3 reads TGTGCCAGCAGCCCTATCCCCATAAGGGGGAAACTGTTTTTT. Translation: CASSPIPIRGKLFF. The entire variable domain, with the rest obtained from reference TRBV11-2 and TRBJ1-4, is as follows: EAGVAQSPRYKIIEKRQSVAFWCNPISGHATLYWYQQILGQGPKLLIQFQNNGVVDDSQLPKDRFSAERLKGVDSTLKIQPAKLEDSAVYLCASSPIPIRGKLFFGSGTQLSVL.

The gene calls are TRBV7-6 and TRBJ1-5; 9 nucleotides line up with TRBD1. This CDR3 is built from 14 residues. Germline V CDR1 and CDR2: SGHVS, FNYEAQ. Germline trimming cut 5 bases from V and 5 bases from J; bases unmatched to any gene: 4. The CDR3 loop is CASSMDRGYQPQHF. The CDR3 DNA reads TGTGCCAGCAGCATGGACAGGGGTTATCAGCCCCAGCATTTT.

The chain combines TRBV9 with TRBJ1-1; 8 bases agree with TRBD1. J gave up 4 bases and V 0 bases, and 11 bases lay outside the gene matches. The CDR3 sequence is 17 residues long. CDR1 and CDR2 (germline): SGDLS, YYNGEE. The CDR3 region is CASSVGAQGAGSTEAFF. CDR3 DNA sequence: TGTGCCAGCAGCGTAGGAGCGCAGGGGGCTGGGAGCACTGAAGCTTTCTTT. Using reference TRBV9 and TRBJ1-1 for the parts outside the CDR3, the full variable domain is DSGVTQTPKHLITATGQRVTLRCSPRSGDLSVYWYQQSLDQGLQFLIQYYNGEERAKGNILERFSAQQFPDLHSELNLSSLELGDSALYFCASSVGAQGAGSTEAFFGQGTRLTVV.

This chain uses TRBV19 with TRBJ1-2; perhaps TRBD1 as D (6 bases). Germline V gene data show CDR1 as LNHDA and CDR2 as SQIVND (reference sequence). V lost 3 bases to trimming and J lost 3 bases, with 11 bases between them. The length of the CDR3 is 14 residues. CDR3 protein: CASSIKGGYYGYTF. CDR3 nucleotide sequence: TGTGCCAGTAGTATTAAGGGGGGGTACTATGGCTACACCTTC. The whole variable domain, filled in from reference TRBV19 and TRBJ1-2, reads DGGITQSPKYLFRKEGQNVTLSCEQNLNHDAMYWYRQDPGQGLRLIYYSQIVNDFQKGDIAEGYSVSREKKESFPLTVTSAQKNPTAFYLCASSIKGGYYGYTFGSGTRLTVV.

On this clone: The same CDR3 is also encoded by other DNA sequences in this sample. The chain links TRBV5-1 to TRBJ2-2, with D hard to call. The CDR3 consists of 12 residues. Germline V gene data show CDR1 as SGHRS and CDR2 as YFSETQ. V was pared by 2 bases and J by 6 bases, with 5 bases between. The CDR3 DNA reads TGCGCCAGCAGCTTTACATCCGGGGAGCTGTTTTTT. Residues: CASSFTSGELFF.

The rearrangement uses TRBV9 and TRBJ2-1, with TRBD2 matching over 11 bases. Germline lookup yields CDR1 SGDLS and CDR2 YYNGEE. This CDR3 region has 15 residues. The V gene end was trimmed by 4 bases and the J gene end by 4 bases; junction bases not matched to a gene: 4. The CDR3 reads CASSPTSGGYNEQFF. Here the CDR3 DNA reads TGTGCCAGCAGCCCAACTAGCGGGGGATACAATGAGCAGTTCTTC. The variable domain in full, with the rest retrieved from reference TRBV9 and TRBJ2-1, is DSGVTQTPKHLITATGQRVTLRCSPRSGDLSVYWYQQSLDQGLQFLIQYYNGEERAKGNILERFSAQQFPDLHSELNLSSLELGDSALYFCASSPTSGGYNEQFFGPGTRLTVL.

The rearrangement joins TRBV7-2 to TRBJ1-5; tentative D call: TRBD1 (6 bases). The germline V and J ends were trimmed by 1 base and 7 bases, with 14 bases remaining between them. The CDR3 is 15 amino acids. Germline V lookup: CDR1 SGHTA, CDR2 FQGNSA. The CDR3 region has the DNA TGTGCCAGCAGCTTAGTGGGCAGGGGAGGGCAGCCCCAGCATTTT. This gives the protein CASSLVGRGGQPQHF. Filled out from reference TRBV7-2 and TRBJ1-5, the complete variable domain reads GAGVSQSPSNKVTEKGKDVELRCDPISGHTALYWYRQSLGQGLEFLIYFQGNSAPDKSGLPSDRFSAERTGGSVSTLTIQRTQQEDSAVYLCASSLVGRGGQPQHFGDGTRLSIL.

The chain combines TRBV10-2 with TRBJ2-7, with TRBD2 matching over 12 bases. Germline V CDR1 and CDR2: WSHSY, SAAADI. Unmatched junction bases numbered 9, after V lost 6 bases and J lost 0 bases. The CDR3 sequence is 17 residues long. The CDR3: CASSPGLAGMSSYEQYF. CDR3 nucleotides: TGCGCCAGCAGCCCCGGACTAGCGGGAATGAGCTCCTACGAGCAGTACTTC.

The CDR3 nucleotides read TGTGCCAGCAGCTTAGGGAGGGGCCCTATCGAGCAGTACTTC. It yields the protein CASSLGRGPIEQYF. The V gene is TRBV7-2, the J gene TRBJ2-7; maybe TRBD2 (6 bases). CDR3 length: 14 amino acids. V was trimmed by 1 base and J by 6 bases, leaving 13 bases between them. Per germline, CDR1 SGHTA and CDR2 FQGNSA.

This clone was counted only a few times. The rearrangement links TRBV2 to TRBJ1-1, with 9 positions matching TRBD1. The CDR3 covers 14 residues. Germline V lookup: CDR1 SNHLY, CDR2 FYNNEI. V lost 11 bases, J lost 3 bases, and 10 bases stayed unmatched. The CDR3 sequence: CAAGDRGTYTEAFF. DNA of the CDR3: TGTGCCGCCGGAGACAGGGGGACCTACACTGAAGCTTTCTTT. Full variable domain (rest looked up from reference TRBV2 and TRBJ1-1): EPEVTQTPSHQVTQMGQEVILRCVPISNHLYFYWYRQILGQKVEFLVSFYNNEISEKSEIFDDQFSVERPDGSNFTLKIRSTKLEDSAMYFCAAGDRGTYTEAFFGQGTRLTVV.